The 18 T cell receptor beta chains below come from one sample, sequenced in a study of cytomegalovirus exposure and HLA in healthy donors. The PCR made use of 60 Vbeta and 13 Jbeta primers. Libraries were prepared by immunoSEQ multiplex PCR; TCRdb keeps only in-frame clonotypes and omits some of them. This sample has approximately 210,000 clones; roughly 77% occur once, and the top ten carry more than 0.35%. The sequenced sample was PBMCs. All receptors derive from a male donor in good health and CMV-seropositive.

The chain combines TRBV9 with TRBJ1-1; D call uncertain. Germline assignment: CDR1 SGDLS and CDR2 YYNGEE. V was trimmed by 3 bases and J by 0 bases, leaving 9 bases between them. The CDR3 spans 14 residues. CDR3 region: CASSGEILNTEAFF. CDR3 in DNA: TGTGCCAGCAGCGGAGAGATCTTGAACACTGAAGCTTTCTTT.

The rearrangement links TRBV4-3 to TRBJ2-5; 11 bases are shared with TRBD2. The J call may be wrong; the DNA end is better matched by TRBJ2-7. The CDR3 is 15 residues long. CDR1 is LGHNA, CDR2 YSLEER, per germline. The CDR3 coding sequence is TGCGCCAGCAGCCAAGCGGGGACTAGCGGCTACGAGCAGTACTTC. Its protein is CASSQAGTSGYEQYF.

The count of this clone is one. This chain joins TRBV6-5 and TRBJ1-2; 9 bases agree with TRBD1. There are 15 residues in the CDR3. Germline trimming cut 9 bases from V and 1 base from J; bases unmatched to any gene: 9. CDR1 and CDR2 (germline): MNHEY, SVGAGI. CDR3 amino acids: CASHPGTGINYGYTF. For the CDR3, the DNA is TGTGCCAGTCACCCGGGGACAGGGATTAACTATGGCTACACCTTC.

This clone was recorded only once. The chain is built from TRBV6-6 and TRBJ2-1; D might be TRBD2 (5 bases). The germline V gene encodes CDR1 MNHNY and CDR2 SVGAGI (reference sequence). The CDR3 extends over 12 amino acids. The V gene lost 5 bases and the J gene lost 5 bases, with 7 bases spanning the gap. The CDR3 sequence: CASSGENNEQFF. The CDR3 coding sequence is TGTGCCAGCAGTGGGGAGAACAATGAGCAGTTCTTC.

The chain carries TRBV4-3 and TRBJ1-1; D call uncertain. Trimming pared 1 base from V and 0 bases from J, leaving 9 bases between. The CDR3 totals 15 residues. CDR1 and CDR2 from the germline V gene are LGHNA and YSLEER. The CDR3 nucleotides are TGCGCCAGCAGCCAAGGTCCACAGATGAACACTGAAGCTTTCTTT. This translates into CASSQGPQMNTEAFF.

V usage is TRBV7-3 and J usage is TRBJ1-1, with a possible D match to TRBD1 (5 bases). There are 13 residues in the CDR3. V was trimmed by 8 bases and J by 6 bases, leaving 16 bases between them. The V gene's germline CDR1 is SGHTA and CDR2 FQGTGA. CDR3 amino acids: CASGGRTRAEAFF. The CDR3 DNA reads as TGTGCCAGCGGGGGAAGGACTAGGGCTGAAGCTTTCTTT. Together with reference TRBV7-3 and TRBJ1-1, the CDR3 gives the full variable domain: GAGVSQTPSNKVTEKGKYVELRCDPISGHTALYWYRQSLGQGPEFLIYFQGTGAADDSGLPNDRFFAVRPEGSVSTLKIQRTERGDSAVYLCASGGRTRAEAFFGQGTRLTVV.

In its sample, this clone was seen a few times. This chain's CDR3 is CASSLGGGSAISPLHF. Here the CDR3 DNA reads TGTGCCAGCAGTCTAGGGGGGGGAAGTGCAATTTCACCCCTCCACTTT. The chain links TRBV2 to TRBJ1-6; a possible D gene is TRBD1 (6 bases). The ends were cut back, 5 bases at V and 9 bases at J, with 20 bases in the middle. Germline CDR1 is SNHLY and CDR2 is FYNNEI. The CDR3 consists of 16 residues.

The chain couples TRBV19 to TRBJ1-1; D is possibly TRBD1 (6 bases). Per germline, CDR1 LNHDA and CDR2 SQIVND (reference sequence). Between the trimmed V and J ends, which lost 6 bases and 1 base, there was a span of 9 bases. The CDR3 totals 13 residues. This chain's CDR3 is CASRNRENTEAFF. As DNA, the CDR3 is TGTGCCAGTAGGAACAGGGAGAACACTGAAGCTTTCTTT.

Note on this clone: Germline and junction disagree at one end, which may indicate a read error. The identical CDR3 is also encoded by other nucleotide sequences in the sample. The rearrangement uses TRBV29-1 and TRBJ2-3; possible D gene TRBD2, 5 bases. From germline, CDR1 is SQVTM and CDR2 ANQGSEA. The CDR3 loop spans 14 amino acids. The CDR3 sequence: CSVPPSGPTDTQYF. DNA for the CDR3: TGCAGCGTCCCCCCGAGCGGACCCACAGATACGCAGTATTTC.

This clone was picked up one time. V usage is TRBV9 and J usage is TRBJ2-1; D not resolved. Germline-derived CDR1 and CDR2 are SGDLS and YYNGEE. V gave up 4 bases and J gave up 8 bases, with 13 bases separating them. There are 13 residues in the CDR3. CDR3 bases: TGTGCCAGCAGCCCAAGGAGCTGGGATGAGCAGTTCTTC. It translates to CASSPRSWDEQFF. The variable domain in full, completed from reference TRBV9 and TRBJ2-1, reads DSGVTQTPKHLITATGQRVTLRCSPRSGDLSVYWYQQSLDQGLQFLIQYYNGEERAKGNILERFSAQQFPDLHSELNLSSLELGDSALYFCASSPRSWDEQFFGPGTRLTVL.

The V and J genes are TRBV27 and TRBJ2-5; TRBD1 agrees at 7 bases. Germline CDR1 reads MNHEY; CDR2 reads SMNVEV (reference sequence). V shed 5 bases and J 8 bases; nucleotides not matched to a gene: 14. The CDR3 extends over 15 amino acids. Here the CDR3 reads CASSASGTASSTQYF. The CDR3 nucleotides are TGTGCCAGCAGTGCGTCCGGGACAGCGTCGTCCACCCAGTACTTC.

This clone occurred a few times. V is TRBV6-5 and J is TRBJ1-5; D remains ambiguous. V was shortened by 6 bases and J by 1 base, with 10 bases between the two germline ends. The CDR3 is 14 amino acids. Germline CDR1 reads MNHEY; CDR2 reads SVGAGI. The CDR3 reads CASRPHTSNQPQHF. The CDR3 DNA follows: TGTGCCAGCAGGCCACATACGAGCAATCAGCCCCAGCATTTT.

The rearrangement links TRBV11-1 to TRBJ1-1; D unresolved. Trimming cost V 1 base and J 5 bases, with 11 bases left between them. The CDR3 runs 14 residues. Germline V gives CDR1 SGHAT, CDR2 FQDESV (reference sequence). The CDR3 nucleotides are TGTGCCAGCAGCTTAGACCGGGTTTTAACTGAAGCTTTCTTT. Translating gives CASSLDRVLTEAFF.

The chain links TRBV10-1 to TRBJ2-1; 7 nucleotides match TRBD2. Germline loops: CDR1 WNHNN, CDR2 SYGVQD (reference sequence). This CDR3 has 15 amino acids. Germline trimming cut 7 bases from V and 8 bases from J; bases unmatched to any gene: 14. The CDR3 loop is CASNRAGPNLDEQFF. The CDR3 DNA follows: TGCGCCAGCAACCGAGCGGGGCCCAATCTTGATGAGCAGTTCTTC.

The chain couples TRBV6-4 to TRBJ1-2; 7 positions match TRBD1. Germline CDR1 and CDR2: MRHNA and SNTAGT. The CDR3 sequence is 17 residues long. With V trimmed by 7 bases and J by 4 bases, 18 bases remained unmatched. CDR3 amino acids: CASTPKRRQGVSYGYTF. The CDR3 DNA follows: TGTGCCAGCACTCCGAAAAGGCGGCAGGGGGTTTCCTATGGCTACACCTTC.

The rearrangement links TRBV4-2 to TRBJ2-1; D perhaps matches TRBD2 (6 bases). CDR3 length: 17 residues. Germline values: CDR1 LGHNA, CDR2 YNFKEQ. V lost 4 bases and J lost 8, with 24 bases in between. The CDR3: CASSPQGLTGGSHEQFF. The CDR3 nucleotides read TGTGCCAGCAGCCCACAAGGACTAACGGGCGGTAGTCATGAGCAGTTCTTC.

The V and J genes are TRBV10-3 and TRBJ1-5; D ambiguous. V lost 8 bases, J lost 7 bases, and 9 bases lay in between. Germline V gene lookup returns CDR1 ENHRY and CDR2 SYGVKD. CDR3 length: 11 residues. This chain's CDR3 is CAIPLRQPQHF. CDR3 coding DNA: TGTGCCATCCCTCTGAGGCAGCCCCAGCATTTT.

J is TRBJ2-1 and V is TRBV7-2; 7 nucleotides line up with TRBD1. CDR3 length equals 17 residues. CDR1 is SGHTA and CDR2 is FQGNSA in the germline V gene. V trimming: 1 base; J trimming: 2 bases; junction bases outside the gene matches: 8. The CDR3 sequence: CASSLGGTASTYNEQFF. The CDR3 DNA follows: TGTGCCAGCAGCTTAGGGGGGACAGCAAGCACCTACAATGAGCAGTTCTTC.